This T cell receptor beta chain is drawn from a study of spatial heterogeneity in lung cancer. As for the study in general: Raw-read counts averaged over ten per unique TCR and UMI combination. Findings and caveats of the study: TCRs found ubiquitously expanded in tumor appeared in blood more at resection than at follow-up.

As for time point: sample taken at primary tumor resection. In each case, whole RNA from tumor, nontumor lung or frozen PBMC was sequenced unsorted. The cohort: approximately 66 early-stage, untreated non-small cell lung cancer patients. The sample holds a few counts of this clonotype. Its cognate antigen is unknown. This CDR3 region has 16 residues. Per germline, CDR1 SGDLS and CDR2 YYNGEE. V dropped 4 bases and J dropped 12; count of bases not matched to a gene: 16. Unique molecular identifiers tagged every individual TCR cDNA molecule. One entry per CDR3 protein, called by TCRdb with MiXCR from the 5' RACE reads. In the table there are under 100,000 distinct CDR3 sequences, approximately 8.5% of which are singletons.

The sample consisted of PBMCs, taken at surgery. The chain uses TRBV9 and TRBJ2-1, with TRBD1 matching 10 bases. This TCR derives from a male donor with early-stage non-small cell lung cancer. Written as DNA, the CDR3 is TGTGCCAGCAGCACCTCCGGGACAGGGGAGGATGATGGGCAGTTCTTC. Amino acids: CASSTSGTGEDDGQFF.